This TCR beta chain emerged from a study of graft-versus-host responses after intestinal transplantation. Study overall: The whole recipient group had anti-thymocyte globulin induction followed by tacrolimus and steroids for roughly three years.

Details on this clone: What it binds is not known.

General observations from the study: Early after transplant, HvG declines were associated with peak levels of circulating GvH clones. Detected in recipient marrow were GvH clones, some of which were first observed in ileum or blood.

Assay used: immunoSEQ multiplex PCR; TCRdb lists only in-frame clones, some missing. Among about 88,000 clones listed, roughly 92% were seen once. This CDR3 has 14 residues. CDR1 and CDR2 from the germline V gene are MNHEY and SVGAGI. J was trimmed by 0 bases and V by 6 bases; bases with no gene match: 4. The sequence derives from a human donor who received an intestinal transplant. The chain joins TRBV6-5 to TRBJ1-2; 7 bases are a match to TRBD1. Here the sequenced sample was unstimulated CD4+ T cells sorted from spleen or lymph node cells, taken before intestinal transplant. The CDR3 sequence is CASSKTGSNYGYTF. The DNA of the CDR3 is TGTGCCAGCAGCAAGACAGGGTCTAACTATGGCTACACCTTC.